This T cell receptor (beta chain) was profiled in a study of cytotoxic CD8 clonotypes in ibrutinib-treated CLL. On the study more broadly: Roughly 10 relapsed/refractory, over 14 treatment-naive; about 17 IGHV unmutated. Findings and caveats of the study: In comparison with age-matched healthy donors, baseline clonality was higher and tracked circulating CD8+ T-cell counts.

Remarks on this clone: Its target is not known.

CDR3 size: 17 residues. V lost 4 bases, J lost 4 bases, and 9 bases stayed unmatched. Per the germline V gene, CDR1 is MGHRA and CDR2 is YSYEKL. TCRdb's table, derived via immunoSEQ multiplex PCR, lists solely in-frame clones and lacks some. There are about 300,000 clones in the sample; about 72% occur only once, and about 5.7% lies in the top ten. The sequence was obtained from a human donor with chronic lymphocytic leukemia. The chain carries TRBV4-1 and TRBJ2-7, with 14 bases fitting TRBD2. Material: PBMCs, obtained at disease progression, from a patient treated with ibrutinib. Here the CDR3 DNA reads TGCGCCAGCAGCCGATCCGGACTAGCGGGAGGACCTTACGAGCAGTACTTC. Translated: CASSRSGLAGGPYEQYF.